This T cell receptor (beta chain) was captured by sequencing in a study of blood T cell repertoires in COVID-19. The wider study: Specimens from acute and convalescent COVID-19 originated in the United States, Italy and Spain.

CDR3 length: 14 amino acids. Trimming took 7 bases from V and 1 from J, leaving 13 bases between them. Looked up from germline, CDR1 is LNHDA and CDR2 is SQIVND (reference sequence). TCRdb's copy holds only in-frame clones and misses some; the assay was immunoSEQ multiplex PCR. The data show 150,000 to 200,000 clones, about 88% seen once. This chain connects TRBV19 to TRBJ1-2; D ambiguous. The receptor's source is a woman between 40 and 55 years old with acute COVID-19. Sequenced: PBMCs or T cells enriched from blood (not recorded which). In DNA, the CDR3 is TGTGCCAGTATCCCACCGGGTTTTAACTATGGCTACACCTTC. Translated, it gives CASIPPGFNYGYTF. Full variable domain (outside the CDR3, taken from reference TRBV19 and TRBJ1-2): DGGITQSPKYLFRKEGQNVTLSCEQNLNHDAMYWYRQDPGQGLRLIYYSQIVNDFQKGDIAEGYSVSREKKESFPLTVTSAQKNPTAFYLCASIPPGFNYGYTFGSGTRLTVV.